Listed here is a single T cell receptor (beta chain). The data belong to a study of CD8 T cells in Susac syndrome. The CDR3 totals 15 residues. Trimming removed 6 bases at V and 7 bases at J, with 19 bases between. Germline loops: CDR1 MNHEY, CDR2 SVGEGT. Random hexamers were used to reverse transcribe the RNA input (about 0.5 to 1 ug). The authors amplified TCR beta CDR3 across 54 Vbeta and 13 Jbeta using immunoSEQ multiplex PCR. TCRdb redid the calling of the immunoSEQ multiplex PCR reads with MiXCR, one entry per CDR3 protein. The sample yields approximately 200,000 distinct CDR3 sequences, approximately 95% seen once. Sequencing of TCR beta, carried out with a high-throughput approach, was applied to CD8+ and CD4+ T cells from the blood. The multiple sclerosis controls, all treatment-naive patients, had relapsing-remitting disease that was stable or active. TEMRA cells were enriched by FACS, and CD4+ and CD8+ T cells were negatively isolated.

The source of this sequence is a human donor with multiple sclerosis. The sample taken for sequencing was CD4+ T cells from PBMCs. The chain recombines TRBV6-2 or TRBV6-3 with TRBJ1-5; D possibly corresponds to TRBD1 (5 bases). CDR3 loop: CASSFGGGGKQPQHF. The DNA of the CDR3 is TGTGCCAGCAGCTTCGGTGGGGGGGGAAAGCAGCCCCAGCATTTT.